The TCR beta chain under discussion was sequenced for a study of human T cells and chemical hapten exposure (dated by TCRdb to about 2021). Context from the whole study: For sensitization, 2% DPC in acetone was applied to a roughly 2 cm by roughly 2 cm area of upper inner arm skin. Throughout the roughly 23-week study period, patients were also given weekly therapeutic DPC doses on the scalp. Patch testing was performed on the upper back with Finn chambers containing 0.01% DPC, and the patch tests were scored after 6 days according to International Contact Dermatitis Research Group standards. The mostly female patient cohort included alopecia areata with under or over 50% scalp involvement, alopecia totalis and alopecia universalis. Libraries were pooled for sequencing, and per-sample TCR yields varied mainly because of small differences in library volumes within the pool. Peripheral blood TCR repertoire changes were tracked in vivo in alopecia patients during primary and secondary sensitization to the hapten diphenylcyclopropenone (DPC). Blood samples were taken from patients before sensitization (week 0) and then at 2, 6 and about 24 weeks after DPC sensitization. For TCR sequencing, blood came from 25 to 35 alopecia patients at anywhere from one to four time points (pre-sensitization, 2, 6 and 24 weeks).

About this clonotype itself: Which antigen it targets is not known. No base quality values were provided; no much bigger clone lies one nucleotide off.

From a lookup of the germline V gene, CDR1 and CDR2 are MNHEY and SVGEGT. Between the V and J ends, shortened by 9 bases and 1 base respectively, the junction contains 17 bases. There are 15 amino acids in the CDR3, from cysteine to phenylalanine inclusive. The read is trimmed to its CDR3 DNA, 45 bases read in frame from base 1. Broad study findings and their caveats: DPC sensitization did not change how many TCRs were above 1 in 1000 frequency, and no evidence was found of alterations in global repertoire structure. Patch test score was positively correlated with the number of PT1 expanded TCRs, with significance at thresholds 8, 16 and 32 but not at 4. After repeated subsampling, the strength of the expansion versus patch-test correlation and the threshold at which it became significant changed. Compared with pre-sensitization or healthy control sets, expanded TCRs formed significantly more large CDR3 similarity clusters, which is consistent with antigen-driven responses. Because every patient had alopecia, a presumed autoimmune disease, the patients' immune response might differ from that of healthy individuals.

Library prep was done by RACE. Data came from a NextSeq 500. Library preparation attached unique molecular identifiers to individual cDNA molecules for quantitative, reproducible TCR counting. Each blood RNA sample was used to sequence both TCR alpha and TCR beta chains. The authors' analysis ran thus. Samples had a median of about 90,000 TCRs, with a range from 23,224 to 690,600. The Decombinator software suite was used to annotate V, J and CDR3 in the TCR reads. For the PS versus PT1 abundance plots, all samples were subsampled to the same number of TCRs (28,000). TCRs were defined as expanded if absent before sensitization and observed at least eight times at the 2-week time point. TCRdb trimmed the raw reads at Q25, called clones with MiXCR and kept productive beta chains. Entries are consolidated by CDR3 protein sequence, retaining the most common genes and DNA. TCRdb's processing, not the authors' own work, is the source of the V and J calls. This sample lists 90,000 to 140,000 distinct CDR3 sequences; less than 35% were detected once. The ten largest clonotypes hold less than 3% of the sample.

The time point label, as the study defines it: patch test 3, about 24 weeks after DPC sensitization. This sample's treatment or condition label indicates: therapeutic diphenylcyclopropenone sensitization with weekly scalp DPC. At each patch-test visit, blood was drawn before the patch test was applied. To be eligible, patients had to be aged 18 to 70, diagnosed with alopecia and judged suitable for DPC therapy, while pregnant patients were excluded. Total RNA was isolated from unfractionated whole blood collected in Tempus Blood RNA tubes. The rearrangement combines TRBV6-2 or TRBV6-3 with TRBJ2-3; the D gene is possibly TRBD1 or TRBD2, each agreeing over 5 bases. This receptor was identified in a man in his forties with alopecia areata. Some clones in this sample may be carry-over from other donors' samples. The sequencing here drew on whole blood, taken in connection with sensitization to the hapten diphenylcyclopropenone (DPC). The CDR3 protein is CASTRGVLGTDTQYF. Read as DNA, the sequence is TGTGCCAGTACCCGAGGGGTTCTCGGCACAGATACGCAGTATTTT.